The subject of this entry is one T cell receptor (beta chain). Its target is not known. Prepared libraries of TCR beta cDNA carried unique molecular identifiers. MiXCR was run by TCRdb on the PCR reads, yielding one entry per CDR3 protein. The table lists approximately 570,000 distinct CDR3 sequences, roughly 46% of them singletons. These data are taken from a study of post-analysis software for immune sequencing data. The study, taken as a whole, reports: Comparison with controls showed significantly lower normalized Chao1 diversity in multiple sclerosis patients. Comparison of patients with controls showed about 5 TRBV segments more frequent in patients, TRBV5-6, TRBV5-1 and TRBV20-1 among them.

The CDR3 runs to 15 residues. The germline V and J ends were trimmed by 6 bases and 7 bases, with 19 bases remaining between them. Germline V gene lookup returns CDR1 MDHEN and CDR2 SYDVKM. Sequenced sample: blood. This rearrangement joins TRBV28 to TRBJ2-1; TRBD1 is a possible D gene (5 bases). The sequence came from a girl between 5 and 17 years old with multiple sclerosis. In DNA form, the CDR3 reads TGTGCCAGCAGCCCGACCCAGGGCTTTGTAAATGAGCAGTTCTTC. This gives the protein CASSPTQGFVNEQFF. Full variable domain (rest looked up from reference TRBV28 and TRBJ2-1): DVKVTQSSRYLVKRTGEKVFLECVQDMDHENMFWYRQDPGLGLRLIYFSYDVKMKEKGDIPEGYSVSREKKERFSLILESASTNQTSMYLCASSPTQGFVNEQFFGPGTRLTVL.